What follows are 30 T cell receptor beta chains derived from one specimen sequenced in a study of Ad26.COV2.S vaccination and SARS-CoV-2 variants listed by TCRdb under 2021. Interpreted using the paper, the treatment or condition label stands for: 15 to 20 received Ad26.COV2.S at low or high dose, single or two shots; several received placebo; per-sample allocation not given. For vaccine and placebo recipients, repertoires were sequenced using samples collected on day 63 after the first injection. Library preparation used the immunoSEQ multiplex PCR assay. The source is immuneACCESS, and TCRdb retained only in-frame sequences with V and J called. Part of the clones is not carried over; for the studies checked, unresolved V genes explain less than half of this, and the remainder is unexplained. This sample gives 300,000 to 350,000 clones in total; around nine tenths of them show up just once. About 4.6% of the sample is taken by the ten largest.

The sequencing used peripheral blood, collected in a trial of Ad26.COV2.S vaccine versus placebo. The receptors here all came from a person aged 18-65 years who received the Ad26.COV2.S COVID-19 vaccine or a placebo.

This clone is a singleton in its sample. The CDR3, as DNA: TGTGCCAGCAGGAAACTGGACAGGGCCAACACTGAAGCTTTCTTT. This sequence encodes CASRKLDRANTEAFF. V usage is TRBV5-5 and J usage is TRBJ1-1; 8 bases agree with TRBD1. Germline loops: CDR1 SGHKS, CDR2 YYEKEE (reference sequence). The CDR3 extends over 15 amino acids. Losses at the gene ends were 5 bases for V and 2 bases for J; bases not matched to a gene: 8.

Concerning this clone: Different DNA sequences within this sample yield the same CDR3. This sequence joins TRBV19 and TRBJ2-3; 10 bases align to TRBD2. J gave up 3 bases and V 3 bases, and 3 bases lay outside the gene matches. The CDR3 runs to 15 residues. The germline V gene has CDR1 LNHDA and CDR2 SQIVND (reference sequence). CDR3 region: CASSISGGSTDTQYF. As DNA, the CDR3 is TGTGCCAGTAGTATTAGCGGGGGGTCGACAGATACGCAGTATTTT.

V gene TRBV4-1 combines with J gene TRBJ1-2; 10 bases align to TRBD1. Looked up from germline, CDR1 is MGHRA and CDR2 is YSYEKL. CDR3 length equals 16 residues. V was pared by 4 bases and J by 6 bases, with 11 bases of the junction left unmatched. For the CDR3, the DNA is TGCGCCAGCAGCCGCGGGGGGACAGGGGAAAAGAATGGCTACACCTTC. Its protein is CASSRGGTGEKNGYTF.

The chain links TRBV5-4 to TRBJ2-7; D is uncertain. The germline V gene has CDR1 SGHNT and CDR2 YYREEE (reference sequence). V was shortened by 0 bases and J by 1 base, with 11 bases between the two germline ends. The CDR3 is 15 amino acids. CDR3 residues: CASSLGVLRSYEQYF. DNA for the CDR3: TGTGCCAGCAGCTTGGGAGTGTTGCGGTCCTACGAGCAGTACTTC. The full variable domain, with the rest looked up from reference TRBV5-4 and TRBJ2-7, is ETGVTQSPTHLIKTRGQQVTLRCSSQSGHNTVSWYQQALGQGPQFIFQYYREEENGRGNFPPRFSGLQFPNYSSELNVNALELDDSALYLCASSLGVLRSYEQYFGPGTRLTVT.

The chain uses TRBV5-8 and TRBJ2-5, with 10 bases fitting TRBD2. This CDR3 region has 14 residues. The V segment lost 0 bases and the J segment 5 bases; nucleotides outside the gene matches: 1. Germline V gene sequence: CDR1 SGHTS, CDR2 YDEGEE. The CDR3 sequence: CASSLALAGETQYF. As DNA, the CDR3 is TGTGCCAGCAGCTTGGCACTAGCGGGGGAGACCCAGTACTTC. Drawing the rest from reference TRBV5-8 and TRBJ2-5, the complete variable domain is EAGVTQSPTHLIKTRGQQATLRCSPISGHTSVYWYQQALGLGLQFLLWYDEGEERNRGNFPPRFSGRQFPNYSSELNVNALELEDSALYLCASSLALAGETQYFGPGTRLLVL.

The chain carries TRBV28 and TRBJ2-7; 10 nucleotides align to TRBD1. The CDR3 covers 16 residues. From germline, CDR1 is MDHEN and CDR2 SYDVKM. V trimming: 6 bases; J trimming: 3 bases; junction bases outside the gene matches: 11. In DNA form, the CDR3 reads TGTGCCAGCAGCCCTATAGGGTGGGACAGGGGCTACGAGCAGTACTTC. Translated: CASSPIGWDRGYEQYF.

This clone was observed a few times. V gene TRBV2 combines with J gene TRBJ1-2; 7 bases line up with TRBD1. This CDR3 has 13 amino acids. Unmatched junction bases numbered 6, after V lost 5 bases and J lost 6 bases. The germline gives CDR1 SNHLY, CDR2 FYNNEI. Written as DNA, the CDR3 is TGTGCCAGCAGTTATACAGGGGCCGATGGCTACACCTTC. Its protein is CASSYTGADGYTF.

This clone was observed once. The gene calls are TRBV10-2 and TRBJ2-7; 14 positions agree with TRBD2. This CDR3 is built from 12 residues. V shed 4 bases, J shed 12 bases, and the junction held 2 bases outside the gene matches. CDR1 and CDR2 (germline): WSHSY, SAAADI. Written as DNA, the CDR3 is TGCGCCAGCAGTGGTGGGACTAGCGGGAGGTACTTC. As protein: CASSGGTSGRYF.

This clone has a single count. The chain employs TRBV5-6 and TRBJ1-1; 7 positions agree with TRBD1. The germline V gene encodes CDR1 SGHDT and CDR2 YYEEEE. The junction had 6 bases not matched to a gene; V was cut back by 5 bases and J by 2 bases. The CDR3 has 14 amino acids. The CDR3 DNA follows: TGTGCCAGCAGATGGGGACAGAGTAACACTGAAGCTTTCTTT. It yields the protein CASRWGQSNTEAFF.

The rearrangement joins TRBV11-2 to TRBJ2-4; 10 bases map to TRBD2. The J segment lost 4 bases and the V segment lost 4 bases, leaving 4 bases of the junction unmatched. The CDR3 spans 15 residues. Germline V lookup: CDR1 SGHAT, CDR2 FQNNGV. CDR3 loop: CASSSLLAGKNIQYF. The CDR3 DNA sequence: TGTGCCAGCAGCTCATTACTAGCGGGAAAAAACATTCAGTACTTC.

The chain links TRBV5-1 to TRBJ2-1; TRBD2 matches at 9 bases. Trimming at V came to 7 bases and at J to 6 bases, leaving 8 bases not matched to a gene. The length of the CDR3 is 14 residues. The germline gives CDR1 SGHRS, CDR2 YFSETQ. CDR3 DNA sequence: TGCGCCAGCGCTAGGGATAGCGGGGGCAATGAGCAGTTCTTC. Encoded protein: CASARDSGGNEQFF.

The chain has TRBV5-1 and TRBJ2-1; tentatively, D is TRBD1 or TRBD2 (6 bases each). V lost 1 base and J lost 5, with 10 bases in between. This CDR3 region has 14 residues. Germline V gene lookup returns CDR1 SGHRS and CDR2 YFSETQ. CDR3 in DNA: TGCGCCAGCAGCTTGATCGGGGGCCACAATGAGCAGTTCTTC. It yields the protein CASSLIGGHNEQFF.

This sequence joins TRBV7-8 and TRBJ1-4, with D possibly being TRBD1 (5 bases). Trimming took off 4 bases at V and 5 bases at J, with 14 bases between the two ends. Germline CDR1 reads SGHVS; CDR2 reads FQNEAQ. The CDR3 loop spans 15 amino acids. CDR3 region: CASSYIDSYNEKLFF. The CDR3 nucleotides read TGTGCCAGCAGCTACATCGACAGTTACAATGAAAAACTGTTTTTT.

This clone was seen more than once but under ten times. The chain is built from TRBV11-2 and TRBJ2-7; TRBD1 matches 8 bases. The CDR3 is made up of 14 amino acids. The V gene end was trimmed by 3 bases and the J gene end by 8 bases; junction bases not matched to a gene: 9. CDR1 is SGHAT and CDR2 is FQNNGV in the germline V gene. CDR3 loop: CASSLNHDRGQQYF. DNA for the CDR3: TGTGCCAGCAGCTTGAACCATGACAGGGGTCAGCAGTACTTC.

V gene TRBV6-6 combines with J gene TRBJ1-4; 7 positions agree with TRBD1. Germline V gives CDR1 MNHNY, CDR2 SVGAGI (reference sequence). Losses at the gene ends were 2 bases for V and 7 bases for J; bases not matched to a gene: 1. The CDR3 consists of 13 residues. This chain's CDR3 is CASSYGQVEKLFF. The CDR3 bases are TGTGCCAGCAGTTACGGACAGGTTGAAAAACTGTTTTTT.

The rearrangement uses TRBV2 and TRBJ1-2; 7 positions agree with TRBD1. Losses at the gene ends were 6 bases for V and 6 bases for J; bases not matched to a gene: 7. CDR1 and CDR2 from the germline V gene are SNHLY and FYNNEI. The CDR3 extends over 13 amino acids. The CDR3 protein is CASRAAGTDGYTF. CDR3 nucleotide sequence: TGTGCCAGCAGGGCAGCCGGGACAGATGGCTACACCTTC.

J is TRBJ1-1 and V is TRBV6-2 or TRBV6-3, with D hard to call. This CDR3 region has 12 residues. The V end lost 0 bases, the J end lost 7 bases, and 6 bases lay between the germline ends. The germline gives CDR1 MNHEY, CDR2 SVGEGT. The chain's CDR3 is CASSYSGYEAFF. CDR3 sequence (DNA): TGTGCCAGCAGTTACTCGGGGTATGAAGCTTTCTTT.

This sequence joins TRBV12-3 or TRBV12-4 and TRBJ2-7, with D maybe TRBD1 (7 bases). The V end was cut by 4 bases, the J end by 9 bases, with 10 bases between. This CDR3 is 11 amino acids long. In DNA form, the CDR3 reads TGTGCCAGCAGTTACAGGGGAGGGCAGTACTTC. It yields the protein CASSYRGGQYF.

V gene TRBV19 combines with J gene TRBJ2-7, with TRBD2 matching over 8 bases. There are 15 residues in the CDR3. J was trimmed by 2 bases and V by 4 bases; bases with no gene match: 7. Germline V gene sequence: CDR1 LNHDA, CDR2 SQIVND (reference sequence). CDR3 protein: CASSTLSGNTYEQYF. In nucleotides, the CDR3 is TGTGCCAGTAGTACCCTTAGCGGGAACACCTACGAGCAGTACTTC. Using reference TRBV19 and TRBJ2-7 for the parts outside the CDR3, the full variable domain is DGGITQSPKYLFRKEGQNVTLSCEQNLNHDAMYWYRQDPGQGLRLIYYSQIVNDFQKGDIAEGYSVSREKKESFPLTVTSAQKNPTAFYLCASSTLSGNTYEQYFGPGTRLTVT.

This clone was detected only a few times. V usage is TRBV7-9 and J usage is TRBJ1-4, with unresolved D. The CDR3 runs to 15 residues. With 5 bases removed from V and 8 bases from J, the gap between germline ends came to 18 bases. Germline CDR1 and CDR2: SEHNR and FQNEAQ (reference sequence). Here the CDR3 reads CASSPHGIGGEKLFF. CDR3 nucleotide sequence: TGTGCCAGCAGCCCCCATGGGATCGGTGGGGAAAAACTGTTTTTT.

The chain links TRBV5-1 to TRBJ2-7, with D tentatively TRBD1 (5 bases). V was clipped by 1 base and J by 2 bases, with 13 bases between them. The germline V gene encodes CDR1 SGHRS and CDR2 YFSETQ. The CDR3 is 15 residues long. CDR3 residues: CASSLNVGAPYEQYF. As DNA, the CDR3 is TGCGCCAGCAGCTTGAACGTAGGGGCGCCCTACGAGCAGTACTTC. The full variable domain, with the rest looked up from reference TRBV5-1 and TRBJ2-7, is KAGVTQTPRYLIKTRGQQVTLSCSPISGHRSVSWYQQTPGQGLQFLFEYFSETQRNKGNFPGRFSGRQFSNSRSEMNVSTLELGDSALYLCASSLNVGAPYEQYFGPGTRLTVT.

The chain has TRBV3-1 (or the pseudogene TRBV3-2) and TRBJ1-2, with 7 bases lining up with TRBD1. Germline CDR1 LGHDT, CDR2 YNNKEL (reference sequence). V gave up 0 bases and J gave up 7 bases; unmatched junction bases: 17. The CDR3 totals 18 residues. Written as DNA, the CDR3 is TGTGCCAGCAGCCAAGATATAGTAGATCTCAGGCAGGGGGGTGGCTACACCTTC. Translated: CASSQDIVDLRQGGGYTF.

The rearrangement uses TRBV9 and TRBJ2-2, with D perhaps TRBD1 (6 bases). V was shortened by 0 bases and J by 0 bases, with 12 bases between the two germline ends. From germline, CDR1 is SGDLS and CDR2 YYNGEE. The CDR3 has 17 amino acids. The CDR3 DNA reads TGTGCCAGCAGCGTAGGTTCAGGGGCGGCGAACACCGGGGAGCTGTTTTTT. Translating it yields CASSVGSGAANTGELFF.

This chain joins TRBV5-3 and TRBJ1-3, with TRBD1 identical over 7 bases. TRBV5-3 is flagged as an ORF with uncertain function. This CDR3 has 16 amino acids. Trimming cost V 4 bases and J 0 bases; bases outside gene matches: 7. The CDR3 loop reads CARSNRQGPSGNTIYF. The CDR3, as DNA: TGTGCCAGAAGCAATAGACAGGGCCCCTCTGGAAACACCATATATTTT.

This sequence joins TRBV12-5 and TRBJ1-5; a possible D gene is TRBD1 (5 bases). The CDR3 sequence is 14 residues long. The V gene lost 5 bases and the J gene lost 5 bases, with 13 bases spanning the gap. CDR1 is LGHNT, CDR2 FRNRAP, per germline. CDR3 coding DNA: TGTGCTAGTGGTGGCGGGACGGCGTATCAGCCCCAGCATTTT. Translation: CASGGGTAYQPQHF.

This chain uses TRBV5-6 with TRBJ1-4; maybe TRBD1 (5 bases). The CDR3 is 13 amino acids. Germline V gene sequence: CDR1 SGHDT, CDR2 YYEEEE. V shed 3 bases and J shed 8 bases, with 11 bases lying between them. CDR3: CASSWGRDEKLFF. The CDR3 DNA reads TGTGCCAGCAGCTGGGGACGGGACGAAAAACTGTTTTTT.

The rearrangement uses TRBV6-5 and TRBJ1-1; 9 positions match TRBD1. CDR3 length: 11 residues. Germline CDR1 and CDR2: MNHEY and SVGAGI. CDR3 amino acids: CAGQGNTEAFF. CDR3 DNA: TGTGCGGGACAGGGGAACACTGAAGCTTTCTTT.

The chain couples TRBV5-6 to TRBJ2-7; TRBD2 might be the D (6 bases). V was cut by 3 bases and J by 6 bases, with 16 bases left in between. The CDR3 is 14 amino acids. Germline CDR1 is SGHDT and CDR2 is YYEEEE. For the CDR3, the DNA is TGTGCCAGCAGCTCGGAGGGACTCCCCCGCGAGCAGTACTTC. Amino acids: CASSSEGLPREQYF.

The V call is TRBV29-1, the J call TRBJ2-1; D not resolved. This CDR3 has 13 residues. V lost 3 bases and J lost 8, with 14 bases in between. CDR1 and CDR2 from the germline V gene are SQVTM and ANQGSEA. As DNA, the CDR3 is TGCAGCGTTGATGAGTCCAGGTCCCATGAGCAGTTCTTC. It encodes CSVDESRSHEQFF.

The chain couples TRBV3-1 (or the pseudogene TRBV3-2) to TRBJ2-5; 7 nucleotides agree with TRBD1. In germline, CDR1 is LGHDT, CDR2 YNNKEL (reference sequence). There are 14 residues in the CDR3. V trimming: 2 bases; J trimming: 2 bases; junction bases outside the gene matches: 2. The CDR3 loop reads CASSQPTGQETQYF. The CDR3 DNA is TGTGCCAGCAGCCAACCGACAGGGCAAGAGACCCAGTACTTC.